This entry describes one TCR beta chain. Sequenced by immunoSEQ multiplex PCR; TCRdb stores in-frame clones only, minus some. Of around 68,000 clones in the sample, around 80% were seen once. Germline V gene lookup returns CDR1 ENHRY and CDR2 SYGVKD. Between the trimmed V and J ends, which lost 1 base and 3 bases, there was a span of 13 bases. This CDR3 region has 15 residues. The source of the sample is a study of PD-1 blockade in mismatch repair-deficient tumors. The TCR-sequenced patients were a few responders to pembrolizumab. The clonotype originates from an adult with mismatch repair-deficient cancer. The source was peripheral blood, collected 2 weeks after starting pembrolizumab. The V and J genes are TRBV10-3 and TRBJ2-7, with a weak D call TRBD2 (6 bases). The CDR3 protein is CAISEWGTQSYEQYF. CDR3 DNA: TGTGCCATCAGTGAGTGGGGGACTCAAAGCTACGAGCAGTACTTC.